A single sample is the source of the 28 T cell receptor beta chains below, sequenced in a study of technical replicates of blood from a few donors. Data came from immunoSEQ multiplex PCR; TCRdb stores just in-frame clones and leaves some out. The profile covers under 85,000 clones, with roughly 97% appearing a single time and under 0.3% taken by the ten largest. Input material: T cells isolated from PBMCs. The origin of the receptors is a human donor in good health.

Points on this clone: The junction does not match germline at one end; this may be a read error. The chain is built from TRBV29-1 and TRBJ2-1, with D unresolved. The germline CDR1 and CDR2 sequences are SQVTM and ANQGSEA. CDR3 size: 9 residues. This chain's CDR3 is CSVEGSVIF. The CDR3 nucleotides read TGCAGCGTTGAAGGGTCGGTAATCTTC.

V is TRBV28 and J is TRBJ2-7; perhaps TRBD1 as D (6 bases). V was pared by 5 bases and J by 1 base, with 12 bases between. CDR1 and CDR2 from the germline V gene are MDHEN and SYDVKM. CDR3 size: 14 residues. The CDR3 coding sequence is TGTGCCAGCAGTCCCCGGGACACTTCCTACGAGCAGTACTTC. It translates to CASSPRDTSYEQYF.

The CDR3 nucleotides are TGTGCCAGCAGCGCCGCCGCCGCGGGCAGGCAGCCCCAGCATTTT. Encoded protein: CASSAAAAGRQPQHF. The chain employs TRBV9 and TRBJ1-5; D call uncertain. This CDR3 is 15 amino acids long. The V gene's germline CDR1 is SGDLS and CDR2 YYNGEE. Trimming left V 3 bases short and J 7 bases short, with 17 bases between.

J is TRBJ2-1 and V is TRBV7-9; D gene uncertain. V dropped 1 base and J dropped 9 bases, with 10 bases sitting between them. The CDR3 sequence is 13 residues long. Germline-derived CDR1 and CDR2 are SEHNR and FQNEAQ (reference sequence). CDR3 nucleotides: TGTGCCAGCAGCTTAGTAGTTACGCCTGAGCAGTTCTTC. This codes for CASSLVVTPEQFF.

The V and J genes are TRBV30 and TRBJ1-2, with 8 nucleotides matching TRBD1. CDR3 length equals 14 residues. Germline assignment: CDR1 GTSNPN and CDR2 SVGIG (reference sequence). The ends lost 3 bases at V and 3 bases at J; junction bases unmatched: 6. CDR3 loop: CAWRIGQGDYGYTF. The DNA of the CDR3 is TGTGCCTGGAGAATCGGACAGGGCGACTATGGCTACACCTTC.

The chain links TRBV7-6 to TRBJ2-7; a possible D gene is TRBD2 (6 bases). Germline V CDR1 and CDR2: SGHVS, FNYEAQ. The CDR3 is 13 amino acids. V was shortened by 5 bases and J by 1 base, with 9 bases between the two germline ends. The CDR3 region is CASSPGTSYEQYF. CDR3 DNA sequence: TGTGCCAGCAGCCCCGGGACTTCCTACGAGCAGTACTTC.

The CDR3 DNA is TGTGCCAGCAGCTTAGTAGGGGTAGGAAACTACGAGCAGTACTTC. Residues: CASSLVGVGNYEQYF. The rearrangement uses TRBV11-2 and TRBJ2-7; TRBD1 might be the D (5 bases). The V gene lost 1 base and the J gene lost 3 bases, with 13 bases spanning the gap. Germline CDR1 and CDR2: SGHAT and FQNNGV. This CDR3 has 15 amino acids.

V gene TRBV18 combines with J gene TRBJ1-3; D call uncertain. The V end was cut by 3 bases, the J end by 0 bases, with 9 bases between. The CDR3 spans 15 residues. CDR1 and CDR2 from the germline V gene are KGHSH and LQKENI. CDR3 loop: CASSPESPSGNTIYF. The CDR3 DNA follows: TGTGCCAGCTCACCTGAGTCCCCCTCTGGAAACACCATATATTTT.

J is TRBJ2-3 and V is TRBV29-1; D might be TRBD1 (6 bases). The CDR3 is 12 amino acids. The germline V gene has CDR1 SQVTM and CDR2 ANQGSEA. The ends were cut back, 7 bases at V and 0 bases at J, with 8 bases in the middle. In nucleotides, the CDR3 is TGCAGCGCCGGGACAAGCACAGATACGCAGTATTTT. Its protein product is CSAGTSTDTQYF.

V gene TRBV7-2 combines with J gene TRBJ1-2; maybe TRBD1 (5 bases). The length of the CDR3 is 14 residues. Germline CDR1 and CDR2: SGHTA and FQGNSA. Deletions cut 1 base from V and 4 bases from J, with 10 bases between. CDR3 amino acids: CASSLEGHGYGYTF. The DNA of the CDR3 is TGTGCCAGCAGCTTAGAGGGGCACGGCTATGGCTACACCTTC.

This clone was recorded once. This sequence joins TRBV7-8 and TRBJ2-5, with 7 bases identical to TRBD1. Germline lookup yields CDR1 SGHVS and CDR2 FQNEAQ. The CDR3 length is 14 residues. V lost 5 bases, J lost 9 bases, and 12 bases stayed unmatched. In DNA form, the CDR3 reads TGTGCCAGCAGCACGGCCGGGACAGCCGGGGCCCAGTACTTC. Its protein product is CASSTAGTAGAQYF.

The V gene is TRBV5-6, the J gene TRBJ1-5; D is undetermined. Trimming took off 1 base at V and 5 bases at J, with 10 bases between the two ends. The germline V gene encodes CDR1 SGHDT and CDR2 YYEEEE. The CDR3 consists of 14 residues. The CDR3 sequence: CASSLFQRDQPQHF. CDR3 nucleotide sequence: TGTGCCAGCAGCTTGTTCCAGAGGGATCAGCCCCAGCATTTT.

This clone was recorded only once. The chain uses TRBV20-1 and TRBJ2-1, with D uncertain. Germline values: CDR1 DFQATT, CDR2 SNEGSKA (reference sequence). The CDR3 loop spans 11 amino acids. The V end was cut by 6 bases, the J end by 10 bases, with 13 bases between. This CDR3 is CSAPIVVEQFF. The DNA of the CDR3 is TGCAGTGCCCCGATAGTAGTGGAGCAGTTCTTC.

V is TRBV4-2 and J is TRBJ2-7; TRBD2 matches at 9 bases. J lost 5 bases, V lost 1 base, and 18 bases had no gene match. In germline, CDR1 is LGHNA, CDR2 YNFKEQ. The CDR3 length is 19 residues. The CDR3 here is CASSQVEQGLAGIFDEQYF. The CDR3 DNA sequence: TGTGCCAGCAGCCAAGTGGAACAGGGTCTAGCGGGAATTTTTGACGAGCAGTACTTC.

The chain links TRBV7-9 to TRBJ1-1; possible D gene TRBD1, 5 bases. Germline V gene lookup returns CDR1 SEHNR and CDR2 FQNEAQ (reference sequence). V was pared by 0 bases and J by 2 bases, with 7 bases between. The CDR3 runs to 14 residues. The CDR3 nucleotides read TGTGCCAGCAGCTTAGCCAGGGATAACACTGAAGCTTTCTTT. It is translated as CASSLARDNTEAFF.

The rearrangement uses TRBV4-1 and TRBJ2-7; TRBD2 aligns across 9 bases. The CDR3 has 14 residues. Germline assignment: CDR1 MGHRA and CDR2 YSYEKL. Trimming took 5 bases from V and 2 from J; bases not matched to a gene: 4. Here the CDR3 reads CASSAASGTYEQYF. For the CDR3, the DNA is TGCGCCAGCAGCGCGGCTAGCGGGACCTACGAGCAGTACTTC.

This chain joins TRBV14 and TRBJ1-3, with D possibly matching TRBD1 (6 bases). Germline CDR1 and CDR2: SGHDN and FVKESK. The V and J ends lost 0 bases and 0 bases respectively, with 18 bases between them. The CDR3 is 19 residues long. The CDR3 is CASSQDLSGQLSSGNTIYF. The DNA for the CDR3 is TGTGCCAGCAGCCAAGATCTTAGTGGACAGTTGAGCTCTGGAAACACCATATATTTT.

J is TRBJ1-5 and V is TRBV6-1, with no clear D. The CDR3 spans 14 residues. V was trimmed by 9 bases and J by 4 bases, leaving 16 bases between them. The germline V gene has CDR1 MNHNS and CDR2 SASEGT. The CDR3, as DNA: TGTGCCAGTACCGACGGGATCGTGAATCAGCCCCAGCATTTT. Translation: CASTDGIVNQPQHF.

This rearrangement joins TRBV5-1 to TRBJ2-3, with 16 bases lining up with TRBD2. V lost 3 bases to trimming and J lost 4 bases; unmatched junction nucleotides: 2. The CDR3 covers 16 residues. Germline V gene sequence: CDR1 SGHRS, CDR2 YFSETQ. The CDR3 DNA reads as TGCGCCAGCAGCTGGGGACTAGCGGGAGGGCCAGATACGCAGTATTTT. Translated, it gives CASSWGLAGGPDTQYF.

The chain carries TRBV6-5 and TRBJ2-3, with unresolved D. Per germline, CDR1 MNHEY and CDR2 SVGAGI. V lost 6 bases, J lost 0 bases, and 13 bases lay in between. This CDR3 has 15 amino acids. The CDR3: CASSYREPSTDTQYF. The DNA of the CDR3 is TGTGCCAGCAGCTACAGAGAACCTAGCACAGATACGCAGTATTTT.

The chain employs TRBV5-1 and TRBJ1-1; D possibly corresponds to TRBD1 (6 bases). The V gene's germline CDR1 is SGHRS and CDR2 YFSETQ. The CDR3 totals 18 residues. V dropped 0 bases and J dropped 0 bases, with 18 bases sitting between them. The CDR3, as DNA: TGCGCCAGCAGCTTGGTATCTGGCGGGGGGGCAATGAACACTGAAGCTTTCTTT. It codes for CASSLVSGGGAMNTEAFF.

The rearrangement links TRBV30 to TRBJ2-1; TRBD2 matches 7 bases. There are 12 residues in the CDR3. The germline gives CDR1 GTSNPN, CDR2 SVGIG (reference sequence). Unmatched junction bases numbered 5, after V lost 3 bases and J lost 9 bases. This CDR3 is CAWRTSPGEQFF. The CDR3 DNA sequence: TGTGCCTGGAGGACTAGCCCGGGTGAGCAGTTCTTC.

The chain recombines TRBV28 with TRBJ1-5; 11 bases align to TRBD1. Germline-derived CDR1 and CDR2 are MDHEN and SYDVKM. V dropped 5 bases and J dropped 7; count of bases not matched to a gene: 7. The CDR3 is 15 amino acids. The CDR3 region has the DNA TGTGCCAGCAGTATGGGACAGGGGGTCAGCCAGCCCCAGCATTTT. Translation: CASSMGQGVSQPQHF. Together with reference TRBV28 and TRBJ1-5, the CDR3 gives the full variable domain: DVKVTQSSRYLVKRTGEKVFLECVQDMDHENMFWYRQDPGLGLRLIYFSYDVKMKEKGDIPEGYSVSREKKERFSLILESASTNQTSMYLCASSMGQGVSQPQHFGDGTRLSIL.

This clone occurred once. The chain carries TRBV27 and TRBJ1-5; tentatively, D is TRBD1 (6 bases). The V end lost 4 bases, the J end lost 4 bases, and 11 bases lay between the germline ends. The length of the CDR3 is 14 residues. The germline V gene has CDR1 MNHEY and CDR2 SMNVEV (reference sequence). The DNA of the CDR3 is TGTGCCAGCAGTTGGACAGCACTTAATCAGCCCCAGCATTTT. This encodes CASSWTALNQPQHF.

The genes are TRBV5-1 and TRBJ2-1; D not certain. CDR1 is SGHRS and CDR2 is YFSETQ in the germline V gene. This CDR3 has 12 residues. Between the trimmed V and J ends, which lost 0 bases and 13 bases, there was a span of 11 bases. This CDR3 reads CASSLDRSFQFF. The CDR3 DNA is TGCGCCAGCAGCTTGGATAGATCTTTTCAGTTCTTC.

In nucleotides, the CDR3 is TGCGCCAGCAGCCAAGATATCGGGACTAGCGGGACACGCACAGATACGCAGTATTTT. Protein: CASSQDIGTSGTRTDTQYF. V usage is TRBV4-3 and J usage is TRBJ2-3, with TRBD2 matching 13 bases. This CDR3 has 19 amino acids. The V and J ends lost 0 bases and 1 base, in that order; junction bases with no gene match: 7. Germline CDR1 is LGHNA and CDR2 is YSLEER.

The chain employs TRBV5-1 and TRBJ2-5; 13 bases fit TRBD2. The junction had 4 bases not matched to a gene; V was cut back by 0 bases and J by 5 bases. The CDR3 extends over 16 amino acids. The germline CDR1 and CDR2 sequences are SGHRS and YFSETQ. For the CDR3, the DNA is TGCGCCAGCAGCTTGGGGACTAGCGGGAGTAGTGAGACCCAGTACTTC. Translating gives CASSLGTSGSSETQYF.

The chain uses TRBV28 and TRBJ2-1; 16 nucleotides align to TRBD2. Germline CDR1 reads MDHEN; CDR2 reads SYDVKM. The CDR3 has 17 residues. V lost 3 bases, J lost 10 bases, and 9 bases stayed unmatched. The CDR3 DNA reads as TGTGCCAGCAGTTTGGGACTAGCGGGAGGGTTGTATATGGAGCAGTTCTTC. This gives the protein CASSLGLAGGLYMEQFF.